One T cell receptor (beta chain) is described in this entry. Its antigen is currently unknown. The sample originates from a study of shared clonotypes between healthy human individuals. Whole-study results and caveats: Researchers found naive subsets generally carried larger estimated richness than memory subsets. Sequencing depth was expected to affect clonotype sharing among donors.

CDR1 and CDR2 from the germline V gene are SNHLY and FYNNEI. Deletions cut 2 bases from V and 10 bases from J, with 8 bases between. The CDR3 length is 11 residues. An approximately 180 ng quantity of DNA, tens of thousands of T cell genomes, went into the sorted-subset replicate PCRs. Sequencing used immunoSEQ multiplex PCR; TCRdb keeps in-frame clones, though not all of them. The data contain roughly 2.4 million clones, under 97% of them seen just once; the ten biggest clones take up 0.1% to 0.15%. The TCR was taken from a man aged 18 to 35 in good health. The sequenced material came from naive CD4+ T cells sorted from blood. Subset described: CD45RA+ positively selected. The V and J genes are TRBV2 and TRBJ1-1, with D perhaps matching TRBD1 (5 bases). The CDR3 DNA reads TGTGCCAGCAGTGAACTGGGGCCAGCTTTCTTT. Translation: CASSELGPAFF.